The rows below give T cell receptor beta chains drawn from one sample of a study of Ad26.COV2.S vaccination and SARS-CoV-2 variants. Repertoires were generated with immunoSEQ multiplex PCR, while TCRdb's copy carries only in-frame clones and drops some. The profile shows more than 150,000 clones, approximately 88% of them singletons. This specimen consisted of peripheral blood, obtained after recovery from COVID-19. The receptors originated from a human donor who had recovered from COVID-19. Both conserved end residues are part of each CDR3.

v_call: TRBV7-8; cdr3_aa: CASSLQPGAQHF
v_call: TRBV3-1/TRBV3-2; cdr3_aa: CASSLQGVGTGELFF
v_call: TRBV19; cdr3_aa: CASSIYRGEYGYTF
v_call: TRBV5-1; cdr3_aa: CASSLNPDQPQHF
v_call: TRBV28; cdr3_aa: CASSPTLARTDTQYF
v_call: TRBV4-2; cdr3_aa: CASSQVGGGYTDTQYF
v_call: TRBV7-2; cdr3_aa: CASSFSQNNEQFF
v_call: TRBV4-1; cdr3_aa: CASSQDRTKTHTYEQYF
v_call: TRBV5-4; cdr3_aa: CASSDGRQQETQYF
v_call: TRBV9; cdr3_aa: CASTDQTSGDYNEQFF
v_call: TRBV10-3; cdr3_aa: CAIPGGTSGGEGKETQYF
v_call: TRBV3-1/TRBV3-2; cdr3_aa: CASSQASGGARETQYF
v_call: TRBV21-1; cdr3_aa: CASWVGQGFGGYTF
v_call: TRBV28; cdr3_aa: CASSGGLAGFSETQYF